A single sample gave rise to the 5 T cell receptor beta chains below, sequenced in a study of shared clonotypes between healthy human individuals. Sequencing was performed with immunoSEQ multiplex PCR; in TCRdb, only in-frame clones are kept and a portion is missing. The table includes about 560,000 clones, 70% to 80% detected once. The sample taken for sequencing was PBMCs. Receptors originate from a woman between 40 and 50 years old in good health. Some clones in this sample may be carry-over from other donors' samples.

The sample holds a few counts of this clone. The gene calls are TRBV5-1 and TRBJ2-7, with TRBD1 matching over 7 bases. V was pared by 4 bases and J by 3 bases, with 10 bases of the junction left unmatched. CDR1 is SGHRS, CDR2 YFSETQ, per germline. The CDR3 runs 15 residues. CDR3 nucleotide sequence: TGCGCCAGCAGCCTCGATGGGACAGCGAACTACGAGCAGTACTTC. Translation: CASSLDGTANYEQYF.

This clone was recorded once. V gene TRBV6-5 combines with J gene TRBJ1-2; 7 positions agree with TRBD1. Trimming removed 3 bases from V and 1 base from J; junction bases left unmatched: 5. The CDR3 is 15 residues long. The germline gives CDR1 MNHEY, CDR2 SVGAGI. CDR3 in DNA: TGTGCCAGCAGTTATCGAGGGGGCGGTAACTATGGCTACACCTTC. Translated, it gives CASSYRGGGNYGYTF.

The chain uses TRBV10-3 and TRBJ2-2; 8 nucleotides agree with TRBD2. The junction had 6 bases not matched to a gene; V was cut back by 8 bases and J by 1 base. This CDR3 is 15 amino acids long. Germline CDR1 and CDR2: ENHRY and SYGVKD. CDR3 amino acids: CAISPSGRNTGELFF. CDR3 nucleotides: TGTGCCATCTCACCGAGCGGGAGGAACACCGGGGAGCTGTTTTTT.

This clone was seen only once. J is TRBJ2-5 and V is TRBV4-3; possibly TRBD2 for D (6 bases). From germline, CDR1 is LGHNA and CDR2 YSLEER. The V end was cut by 1 base, the J end by 13 bases, with 19 bases between. The CDR3 has 14 residues. CDR3 DNA sequence: TGCGCCAGCAGCCAAGGTAGCGGAACATACGAGCGGTACTTC. Amino acids: CASSQGSGTYERYF.

V gene TRBV28 combines with J gene TRBJ2-7, with 11 bases matching TRBD2. This CDR3 is built from 15 residues. The V gene end was trimmed by 6 bases and the J gene end by 3 bases; junction bases not matched to a gene: 7. Germline-derived CDR1 and CDR2 are MDHEN and SYDVKM. The CDR3 region has the DNA TGTGCCAGCAGCGTCACTAGCGGGAGCTTCTACGAGCAGTACTTC. It translates to CASSVTSGSFYEQYF. Together with reference TRBV28 and TRBJ2-7, the CDR3 gives the full variable domain: DVKVTQSSRYLVKRTGEKVFLECVQDMDHENMFWYRQDPGLGLRLIYFSYDVKMKEKGDIPEGYSVSREKKERFSLILESASTNQTSMYLCASSVTSGSFYEQYFGPGTRLTVT.